The 14 T cell receptor beta chains reported below all come from one sample, sequenced in a study of cytomegalovirus exposure and HLA in healthy donors. Assay: immunoSEQ multiplex PCR; the TCRdb copy retains only in-frame clones and omits some. Of hundreds of thousands of clones in the sample, less than 95% were seen once. Material: PBMCs. These receptors originate from a woman younger than 45 in good health and CMV-seronegative.

CDR3 sequence: CASSRPSRGKFF. CDR3 nucleotides: TGTGCCAGCAGCCGTCCCTCCAGGGGCAAGTTCTTC. V usage is TRBV7-7 and J usage is TRBJ2-1, with D possibly being TRBD1 (6 bases). Trimming stripped 5 bases from V and 14 bases from J, with 16 bases between. Per the germline V gene, CDR1 is SSHAT and CDR2 is FNYEAQ (reference sequence). The CDR3 loop spans 12 amino acids. The full variable domain, with the rest looked up from reference TRBV7-7 and TRBJ2-1, is GAGVSQSPRYKVTKRGQDVTLRCDPISSHATLYWYQQALGQGPEFLTYFNYEAQPDKSGLPSDRFSAERPEGSISTLTIQRTEQRDSAMYRCASSRPSRGKFFGPGTRLTVL.

The rearrangement joins TRBV5-3 to TRBJ2-7; 9 bases line up with TRBD2. TRBV5-3 belongs to the ORF category, with a function that is uncertain. J lost 3 bases, V lost 2 bases, and 3 bases had no gene match. The CDR3 loop spans 14 amino acids. The CDR3 DNA reads TGTGCCAGAAGCTTTCTAGCGGGATTCTACGAGCAGTACTTC. This sequence encodes CARSFLAGFYEQYF.

This chain connects TRBV15 to TRBJ2-1, with 11 bases that match TRBD2. CDR3 length equals 16 residues. J gave up 5 bases and V 3 bases, and 6 bases lay outside the gene matches. Germline assignment: CDR1 LNHNV and CDR2 YYDKDF (reference sequence). CDR3 nucleotides: TGTGCCACCAGCAGCCTACTAGCGGGAGACCACAATGAGCAGTTCTTC. Translation: CATSSLLAGDHNEQFF.

This chain joins TRBV28 and TRBJ2-3; D is uncertain. This CDR3 comprises 13 residues. Germline CDR1 is MDHEN and CDR2 is SYDVKM. Trimming removed 3 bases at V and 2 bases at J, with 6 bases between. In DNA form, the CDR3 reads TGTGCCAGCAGTTTCCTCTTCACAGATACGCAGTATTTT. Translation: CASSFLFTDTQYF.

The chain carries TRBV28 and TRBJ1-5, with TRBD1 matching over 7 bases. Germline CDR1 is MDHEN and CDR2 is SYDVKM. Germline trimming cut 2 bases from V and 1 base from J; bases unmatched to any gene: 2. The CDR3 covers 15 residues. CDR3 in amino acids: CASSLRDSSNQPQHF. The CDR3 DNA reads as TGTGCCAGCAGTTTAAGGGACAGCAGCAATCAGCCCCAGCATTTT. The entire variable domain, with the rest obtained from reference TRBV28 and TRBJ1-5, is as follows: DVKVTQSSRYLVKRTGEKVFLECVQDMDHENMFWYRQDPGLGLRLIYFSYDVKMKEKGDIPEGYSVSREKKERFSLILESASTNQTSMYLCASSLRDSSNQPQHFGDGTRLSIL.

The V gene is TRBV9, the J gene TRBJ1-5, with D maybe TRBD1 (5 bases). This CDR3 is built from 14 residues. V lost 4 bases to trimming and J lost 7 bases, with 15 bases between them. CDR1 is SGDLS and CDR2 is YYNGEE in the germline V gene. DNA for the CDR3: TGTGCCAGCAGCCCCGGACAATTCAACCAGCCCCAGCATTTT. Translated, it gives CASSPGQFNQPQHF.

V usage is TRBV4-1 and J usage is TRBJ2-7; the match to TRBD2 covers 7 bases. V shed 4 bases, J shed 7 bases, and the junction held 13 bases outside the gene matches. The CDR3 has 15 residues. Germline CDR1 MGHRA, CDR2 YSYEKL. The CDR3 spells CASSPLVGGPLEQYF. CDR3 DNA: TGCGCCAGCAGCCCGCTTGTGGGAGGGCCTTTGGAGCAGTACTTC.

In its sample, this clone was seen once. The rearrangement uses TRBV13 and TRBJ1-5, with a tentative D call TRBD1 (6 bases). V shed 1 base and J shed 2 bases, with 12 bases lying between them. The CDR3 spans 16 residues. In germline, CDR1 is PRHDT, CDR2 FYEKMQ (reference sequence). The CDR3 is CASSLAGGYGNQPQHF. The CDR3 DNA reads as TGTGCCAGCAGCTTAGCCGGGGGCTATGGCAATCAGCCCCAGCATTTT.

The CDR3 protein is CASSLSGQGYEQYF. The DNA for the CDR3 is TGTGCCAGCTCACTTTCAGGACAGGGTTACGAGCAGTACTTC. The genes are TRBV18 and TRBJ2-7, with 8 bases that match TRBD1. The junction had 6 bases not matched to a gene; V was cut back by 4 bases and J by 4 bases. Germline loops: CDR1 KGHSH, CDR2 LQKENI. The CDR3 consists of 14 residues. The full variable domain, in which reference TRBV18 and TRBJ2-7 provide the parts outside the CDR3, is NAGVMQNPRHLVRRRGQEARLRCSPMKGHSHVYWYRQLPEEGLKFMVYLQKENIIDESGMPKERFSAEFPKEGPSILRIQQVVRGDSAAYFCASSLSGQGYEQYFGPGTRLTVT.

The chain has TRBV28 and TRBJ2-5, with 12 bases identical to TRBD2. The V segment lost 5 bases and the J segment 5 bases; nucleotides outside the gene matches: 12. This CDR3 comprises 17 residues. Germline loops: CDR1 MDHEN, CDR2 SYDVKM. The DNA of the CDR3 is TGTGCCAGCAGTCCCCGACTAGCGGGAGTGTTGAAGGAGACCCAGTACTTC. As protein: CASSPRLAGVLKETQYF.

This chain joins TRBV11-2 and TRBJ2-2; TRBD1 agrees at 7 bases. The V and J ends lost 1 base and 5 bases, in that order; junction bases with no gene match: 7. CDR3 length equals 16 residues. The germline gives CDR1 SGHAT, CDR2 FQNNGV. The CDR3 region has the DNA TGTGCCAGCAGCTTAGTCGGACAGGCGAGGACCGGGGAGCTGTTTTTT. Translation: CASSLVGQARTGELFF.

This chain connects TRBV7-9 to TRBJ2-1; no reliable D call. Deletions cut 1 base from V and 6 bases from J, with 7 bases between. There are 13 residues in the CDR3. Per the germline V gene, CDR1 is SEHNR and CDR2 is FQNEAQ (reference sequence). CDR3 sequence reads: CASSLGSLNEQFF. In DNA form, the CDR3 reads TGTGCCAGCAGCTTAGGGTCCCTCAATGAGCAGTTCTTC.

This chain uses TRBV7-3 with TRBJ1-5; 8 bases agree with TRBD1. Looked up from germline, CDR1 is SGHTA and CDR2 is FQGTGA. The length of the CDR3 is 13 residues. V was pared by 6 bases and J by 6 bases, with 4 bases of the junction left unmatched. CDR3 loop: CASSTGQGQPQHF. For the CDR3, the DNA is TGTGCCAGCAGTACAGGACAGGGTCAGCCCCAGCATTTT.

The chain is built from TRBV7-6 and TRBJ2-7; 8 nucleotides line up with TRBD2. Losses at the gene ends were 5 bases for V and 5 bases for J; bases not matched to a gene: 11. The germline gives CDR1 SGHVS, CDR2 FNYEAQ. This CDR3 spans 15 amino acids. The CDR3 protein is CASSPEREFLDEQYF. CDR3 bases: TGTGCCAGCAGCCCAGAGCGGGAGTTCCTCGACGAGCAGTACTTC.